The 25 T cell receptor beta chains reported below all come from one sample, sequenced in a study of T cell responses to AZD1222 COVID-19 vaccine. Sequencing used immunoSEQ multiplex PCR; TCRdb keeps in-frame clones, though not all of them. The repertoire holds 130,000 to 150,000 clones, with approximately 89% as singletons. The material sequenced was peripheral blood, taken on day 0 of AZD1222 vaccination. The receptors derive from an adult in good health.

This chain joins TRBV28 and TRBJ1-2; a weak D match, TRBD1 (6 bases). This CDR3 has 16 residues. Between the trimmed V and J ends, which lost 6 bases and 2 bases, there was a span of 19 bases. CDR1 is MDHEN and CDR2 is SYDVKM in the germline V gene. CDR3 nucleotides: TGTGCCAGCAGCCTGTTAGTGGGCAGGGGAAACTATGGCTACACCTTC. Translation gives CASSLLVGRGNYGYTF.

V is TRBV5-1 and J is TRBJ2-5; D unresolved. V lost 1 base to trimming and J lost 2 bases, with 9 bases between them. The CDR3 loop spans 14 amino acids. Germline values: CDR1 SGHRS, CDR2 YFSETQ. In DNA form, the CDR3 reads TGCGCCAGCAGCTTGTCTGGTGCGCAAGAGACCCAGTACTTC. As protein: CASSLSGAQETQYF.

In nucleotides, the CDR3 is TGTGCCAGCAGTTTTGGACAGGGTGTCGAGCAGTACTTC. The encoded protein is CASSFGQGVEQYF. The gene calls are TRBV12-3 or TRBV12-4 and TRBJ2-7, with 8 bases matching TRBD1. This CDR3 contains 13 residues. The ends lost 3 bases at V and 6 bases at J; junction bases unmatched: 4.

CDR3 in amino acids: CASSRDRELSSEAFF. In DNA, the CDR3 is TGTGCCAGCAGTCGGGACAGGGAGCTTTCATCTGAAGCTTTCTTT. The chain joins TRBV6-2 or TRBV6-3 to TRBJ1-1, with 9 bases fitting TRBD1. The CDR3 has 15 amino acids. CDR1 is MNHEY, CDR2 SVGEGT, per germline. Trimming took 5 bases from V and 6 from J; bases not matched to a gene: 10.

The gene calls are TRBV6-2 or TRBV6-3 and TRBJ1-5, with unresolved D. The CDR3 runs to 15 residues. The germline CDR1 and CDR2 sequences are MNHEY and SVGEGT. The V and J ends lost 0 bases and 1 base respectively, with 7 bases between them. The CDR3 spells CASSYSGVSNQPQHF. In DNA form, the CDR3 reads TGTGCCAGCAGTTACTCTGGGGTCAGCAATCAGCCCCAGCATTTT.

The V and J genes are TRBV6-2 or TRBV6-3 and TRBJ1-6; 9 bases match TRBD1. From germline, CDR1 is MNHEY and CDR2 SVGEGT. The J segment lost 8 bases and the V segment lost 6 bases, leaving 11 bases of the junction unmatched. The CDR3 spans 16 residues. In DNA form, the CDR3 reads TGTGCCAGCAGCTTCATGGGACAGGGATATGATTCACCCCTCCACTTT. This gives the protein CASSFMGQGYDSPLHF.

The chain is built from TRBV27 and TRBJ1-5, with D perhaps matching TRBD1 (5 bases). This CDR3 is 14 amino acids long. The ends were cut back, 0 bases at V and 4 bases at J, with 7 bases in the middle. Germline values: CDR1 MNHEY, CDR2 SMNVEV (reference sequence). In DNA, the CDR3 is TGTGCCAGCAGTTTATCATCAGGGAATCAGCCCCAGCATTTT. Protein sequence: CASSLSSGNQPQHF.

The DNA of the CDR3 is TGTGCCACCAGTGCCGTGGCGGGGACAGGTGAGCAGTTCTTC. Amino acid sequence: CATSAVAGTGEQFF. The chain recombines TRBV24-1 with TRBJ2-1; 8 bases match TRBD1. V dropped 5 bases and J dropped 9; count of bases not matched to a gene: 8. There are 14 residues in the CDR3. Germline V gene data show CDR1 as KGHDR and CDR2 as SFDVKD.

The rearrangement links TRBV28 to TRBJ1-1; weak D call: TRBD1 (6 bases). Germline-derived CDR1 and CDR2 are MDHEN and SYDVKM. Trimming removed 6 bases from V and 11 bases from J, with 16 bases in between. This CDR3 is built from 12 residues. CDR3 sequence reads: CASSGGGREAFF. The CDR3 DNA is TGTGCCAGCAGCGGGGGGGGCAGGGAGGCTTTCTTT.

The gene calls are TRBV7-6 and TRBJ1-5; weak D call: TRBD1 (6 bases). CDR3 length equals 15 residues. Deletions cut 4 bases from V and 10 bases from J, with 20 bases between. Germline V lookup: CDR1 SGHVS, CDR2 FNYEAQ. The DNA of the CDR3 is TGTGCCAGCAGCTCGGGGGACACCCGGACGAATCCCCAGCATTTT. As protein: CASSSGDTRTNPQHF. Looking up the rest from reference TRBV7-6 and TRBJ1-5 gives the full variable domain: GAGVSQSPRYKVTKRGQDVALRCDPISGHVSLYWYRQALGQGPEFLTYFNYEAQQDKSGLPNDRFSAERPEGSISTLTIQRTEQRDSAMYRCASSSGDTRTNPQHFGDGTRLSIL.

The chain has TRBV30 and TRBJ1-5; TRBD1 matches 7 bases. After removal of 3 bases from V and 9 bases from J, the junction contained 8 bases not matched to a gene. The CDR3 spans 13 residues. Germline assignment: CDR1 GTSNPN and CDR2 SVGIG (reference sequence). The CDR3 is CAWRGTVGGPQHF. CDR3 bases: TGTGCCTGGAGAGGGACAGTAGGTGGGCCCCAGCATTTT.

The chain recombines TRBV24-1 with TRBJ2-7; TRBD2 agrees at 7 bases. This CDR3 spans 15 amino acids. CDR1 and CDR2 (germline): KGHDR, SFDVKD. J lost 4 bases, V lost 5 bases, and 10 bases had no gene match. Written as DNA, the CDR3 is TGTGCCACCAGTGCCGCGGGGGTGGAAGTTTACGAGCAGTACTTC. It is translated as CATSAAGVEVYEQYF.

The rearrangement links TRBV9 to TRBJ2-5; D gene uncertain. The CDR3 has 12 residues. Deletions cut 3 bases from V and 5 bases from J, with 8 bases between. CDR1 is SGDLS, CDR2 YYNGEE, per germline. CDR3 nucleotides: TGTGCCAGCAGCGCTACCGAGGAGACCCAGTACTTC. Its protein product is CASSATEETQYF.

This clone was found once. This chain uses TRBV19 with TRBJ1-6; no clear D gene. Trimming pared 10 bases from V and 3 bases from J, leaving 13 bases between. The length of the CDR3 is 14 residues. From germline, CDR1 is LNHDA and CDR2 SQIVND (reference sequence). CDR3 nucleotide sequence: TGTGCCACCGCTACAGAGAACTATAATTCACCCCTCCACTTT. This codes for CATATENYNSPLHF.

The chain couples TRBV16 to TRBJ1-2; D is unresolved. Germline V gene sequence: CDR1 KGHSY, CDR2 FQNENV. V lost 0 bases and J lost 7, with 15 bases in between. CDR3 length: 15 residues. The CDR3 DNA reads TGTGCCAGCAGCCAATCGCCTCGTCAAGGAGGTGGCTACACCTTC. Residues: CASSQSPRQGGGYTF.

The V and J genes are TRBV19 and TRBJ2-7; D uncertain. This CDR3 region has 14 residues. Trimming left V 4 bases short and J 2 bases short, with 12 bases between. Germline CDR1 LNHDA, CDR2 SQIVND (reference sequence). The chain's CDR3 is CASSRGRSTYEQYF. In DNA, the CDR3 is TGTGCCAGTAGTAGAGGACGAAGCACCTACGAGCAGTACTTC.

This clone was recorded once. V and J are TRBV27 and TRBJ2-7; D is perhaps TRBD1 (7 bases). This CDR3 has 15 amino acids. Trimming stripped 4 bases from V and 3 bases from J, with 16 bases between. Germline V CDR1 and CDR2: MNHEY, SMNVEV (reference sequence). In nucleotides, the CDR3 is TGTGCCAGCAGTTCCCCAGGGGGGATAAACTACGAGCAGTACTTC. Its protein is CASSSPGGINYEQYF.

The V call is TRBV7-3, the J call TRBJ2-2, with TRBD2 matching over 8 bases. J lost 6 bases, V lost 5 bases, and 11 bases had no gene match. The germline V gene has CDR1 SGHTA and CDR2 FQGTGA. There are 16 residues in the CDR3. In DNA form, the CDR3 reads TGTGCCAGCAGCCCCCAGGAAGCGGGGGCTTCCGGGGAGCTGTTTTTT. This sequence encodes CASSPQEAGASGELFF.

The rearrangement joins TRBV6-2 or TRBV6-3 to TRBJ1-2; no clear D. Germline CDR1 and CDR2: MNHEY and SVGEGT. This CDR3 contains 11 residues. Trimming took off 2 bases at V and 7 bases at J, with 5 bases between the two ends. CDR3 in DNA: TGTGCCAGCAGTTACAAAGGTGGCTACACCTTC. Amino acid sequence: CASSYKGGYTF.

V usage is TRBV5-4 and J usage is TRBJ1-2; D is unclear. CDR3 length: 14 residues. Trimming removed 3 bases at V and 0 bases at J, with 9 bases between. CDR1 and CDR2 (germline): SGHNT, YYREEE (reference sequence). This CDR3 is CASSYDGTNYGYTF. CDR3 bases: TGTGCCAGCAGCTACGACGGGACTAACTATGGCTACACCTTC.

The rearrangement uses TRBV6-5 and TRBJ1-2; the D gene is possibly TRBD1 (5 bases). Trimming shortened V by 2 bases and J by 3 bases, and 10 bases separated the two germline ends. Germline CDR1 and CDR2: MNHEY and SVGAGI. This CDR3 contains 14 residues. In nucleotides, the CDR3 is TGTGCCAGCAGTTACGGGACGGTAGACTATGGCTACACCTTC. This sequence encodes CASSYGTVDYGYTF.

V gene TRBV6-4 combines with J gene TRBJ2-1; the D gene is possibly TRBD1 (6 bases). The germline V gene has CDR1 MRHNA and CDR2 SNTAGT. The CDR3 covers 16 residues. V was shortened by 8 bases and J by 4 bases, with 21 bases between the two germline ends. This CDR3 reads CASEQGLGASYNEQFF. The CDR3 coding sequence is TGTGCCAGCGAACAAGGTCTGGGGGCTTCATACAATGAGCAGTTCTTC.

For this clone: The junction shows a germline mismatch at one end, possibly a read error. The CDR3 loop reads CASSIADYDEQFF. For the CDR3, the DNA is TGTGCCAGTAGTATAGCGGACTACGATGAGCAGTTCTTC. V gene TRBV19 combines with J gene TRBJ2-1; possible D gene TRBD2, 6 bases. Germline V gene lookup returns CDR1 LNHDA and CDR2 SQIVND (reference sequence). The CDR3 totals 13 residues.

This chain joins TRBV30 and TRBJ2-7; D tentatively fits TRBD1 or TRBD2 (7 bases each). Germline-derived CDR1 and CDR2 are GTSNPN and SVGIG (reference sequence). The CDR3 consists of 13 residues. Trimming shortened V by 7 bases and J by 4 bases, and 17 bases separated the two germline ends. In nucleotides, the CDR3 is TGTGCCTATCGACAGGGAGGGTCTTACGAGCAGTACTTC. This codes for CAYRQGGSYEQYF.

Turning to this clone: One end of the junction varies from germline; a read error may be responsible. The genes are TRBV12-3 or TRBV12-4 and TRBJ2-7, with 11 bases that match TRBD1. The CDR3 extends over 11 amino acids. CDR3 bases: TGTGCCAGCAGTTCGGGACAGGGGGGCGTCTTC. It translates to CASSSGQGGVF.